The next 15 T cell receptor beta chains were all read from a single sample in a study of cytomegalovirus exposure and HLA in healthy donors. Amplification used 60 Vbeta primers and 13 Jbeta primers. Sequenced by immunoSEQ multiplex PCR; TCRdb stores in-frame clones only, minus some. The sample yields 150,000 to 200,000 clones, around three quarters seen once. Sequencing was carried out using PBMCs. The origin of the receptors is a woman aged 25 to 45 in good health and CMV-seronegative.

The gene calls are TRBV30 and TRBJ2-7, with 8 nucleotides matching TRBD1. The CDR3 loop spans 17 amino acids. Germline CDR1 reads GTSNPN; CDR2 reads SVGIG (reference sequence). V lost 3 bases and J lost 2; bases outside the gene matches: 15. This CDR3 reads CAWSHFHGQGPTYEQYF. CDR3 sequence (DNA): TGTGCCTGGAGCCACTTCCACGGACAGGGACCAACCTACGAGCAGTACTTC. Supplemented by reference TRBV30 and TRBJ2-7, the full variable domain reads SQTIHQWPATLVQPVGSPLSLECTVEGTSNPNLYWYRQAAGRGLQLLFYSVGIGQISSEVPQNLSASRPQDRQFILSSKKLLLSDSGFYLCAWSHFHGQGPTYEQYFGPGTRLTVT.

The rearrangement links TRBV2 to TRBJ2-7, with D hard to call. Germline V gene lookup returns CDR1 SNHLY and CDR2 FYNNEI. V lost 5 bases and J 4 bases, leaving 12 bases between the germline ends. There are 13 residues in the CDR3. CDR3 region: CASSNDAVYEQYF. The CDR3, as DNA: TGTGCCAGCAGTAACGACGCGGTATACGAGCAGTACTTC.

The rearrangement uses TRBV28 and TRBJ2-7; 9 bases are a match to TRBD2. The CDR3 runs 14 residues. Germline V gene data show CDR1 as MDHEN and CDR2 as SYDVKM. After removal of 5 bases from V and 4 bases from J, the junction contained 6 bases not matched to a gene. CDR3 sequence (DNA): TGTGCCAGCAGTATTAGCGGGAGATGGTACGAGCAGTACTTC. Amino acid sequence: CASSISGRWYEQYF.

This chain links TRBV6-5 with TRBJ2-5; TRBD2 is a possible D gene (7 bases). V was pared by 4 bases and J by 4 bases, with 13 bases between. CDR3 length: 14 amino acids. Germline CDR1 MNHEY, CDR2 SVGAGI. CDR3 region: CASSSVRGGETQYF. The CDR3 DNA sequence: TGTGCCAGCAGTTCAGTGAGGGGGGGAGAGACCCAGTACTTC.

CDR3 sequence reads: CASSLRLAGGPYNEQFF. The CDR3 nucleotides read TGTGCCAGCAGTTTAAGACTAGCGGGAGGGCCATACAATGAGCAGTTCTTC. This rearrangement joins TRBV27 to TRBJ2-1, with TRBD2 identical over 14 bases. Germline V gene lookup returns CDR1 MNHEY and CDR2 SMNVEV (reference sequence). The CDR3 extends over 17 amino acids. V shed 2 bases, J shed 4 bases, and the junction held 4 bases outside the gene matches.

This chain uses TRBV1 with TRBJ2-2; the listed D gene, TRBD1, was not tested against the DNA. TRBV1 is assigned pseudogene status. There are 20 residues in the CDR3. Here the CDR3 DNA reads TGCACCAGCAGCCAGATAGGACAGGGGCCCCAATTACGGAACACCGGGGAGCTGTTTTTT. Translating gives CTSSQIGQGPQLRNTGELFF.

The table lists this clone with a few counts. This rearrangement joins TRBV7-9 to TRBJ2-1; 8 bases line up with TRBD2. CDR1 is SEHNR and CDR2 is FQNEAQ in the germline V gene (reference sequence). The CDR3 length is 15 residues. V lost 5 bases, J lost 5 bases, and 8 bases stayed unmatched. CDR3 DNA sequence: TGTGCCAGCAGCCCGGGGCTAGCGGGTAACAATGAGCAGTTCTTC. It is translated as CASSPGLAGNNEQFF. The full variable domain, rest sourced from reference TRBV7-9 and TRBJ2-1, is DTGVSQNPRHKITKRGQNVTFRCDPISEHNRLYWYRQTLGQGPEFLTYFQNEAQLEKSRLLSDRFSAERPKGSFSTLEIQRTEQGDSAMYLCASSPGLAGNNEQFFGPGTRLTVL.

This clone came up a few times. This chain uses TRBV21-1 with TRBJ2-3; the D call TRBD1 from the table was never checked on the DNA. TRBV21-1 is flagged as a pseudogene. This CDR3 is built from 17 residues. The DNA of the CDR3 is TGTGCCAGCAGCGTCGCGACCAGGGGGGCCGGAAAAGATACGCAGTATTTT. Translated, it gives CASSVATRGAGKDTQYF.

The genes are TRBV29-1 and TRBJ2-7, with 8 bases fitting TRBD1. In germline, CDR1 is SQVTM, CDR2 ANQGSEA. This CDR3 region has 12 residues. Losses at the gene ends were 6 bases for V and 6 bases for J; bases not matched to a gene: 7. The CDR3 reads CSVDQGAGEQYF. CDR3 coding DNA: TGCAGCGTAGACCAGGGGGCGGGCGAGCAGTACTTC.

The rearrangement links TRBV6-6 to TRBJ2-1; D may be TRBD1 (6 bases). The V end lost 6 bases, the J end lost 12 bases, and 21 bases lay between the germline ends. Looked up from germline, CDR1 is MNHNY and CDR2 is SVGAGI (reference sequence). The CDR3 runs to 14 residues. The CDR3: CASSQGRLDPWQFF. The CDR3 nucleotides read TGTGCCAGCAGCCAGGGGCGTCTGGACCCATGGCAGTTCTTC.

V is TRBV5-4 and J is TRBJ2-1; D is perhaps TRBD2 (6 bases). Trimming shortened V by 3 bases and J by 4 bases, and 14 bases separated the two germline ends. The germline CDR1 and CDR2 sequences are SGHNT and YYREEE (reference sequence). The CDR3 is made up of 15 amino acids. The CDR3 loop is CASSYERVGYNEQFF. As DNA, the CDR3 is TGTGCCAGCAGCTACGAGCGGGTTGGGTACAATGAGCAGTTCTTC.

V gene TRBV29-1 combines with J gene TRBJ1-1; TRBD1 aligns across 7 bases. With V trimmed by 6 bases and J by 2 bases, 6 bases remained unmatched. Germline V gene sequence: CDR1 SQVTM, CDR2 ANQGSEA. The CDR3 sequence is 13 residues long. CDR3 sequence: CSVRGQKNTEAFF. In DNA form, the CDR3 reads TGCAGCGTGAGGGGACAGAAAAACACTGAAGCTTTCTTT.

This clone was picked up a small number of times. V and J are TRBV27 and TRBJ2-3, with D perhaps matching TRBD2 (6 bases). Trimming cost V 2 bases and J 2 bases, with 11 bases left between them. The CDR3 extends over 15 amino acids. CDR1 is MNHEY, CDR2 SMNVEV, per germline (reference sequence). DNA for the CDR3: TGTGCCAGCAGTTTAGGGGCGGGGTTCACAGATACGCAGTATTTT. Its translation is CASSLGAGFTDTQYF.

This chain links TRBV18 with TRBJ2-7, with D perhaps matching TRBD1 (6 bases). Germline CDR1 reads KGHSH; CDR2 reads LQKENI. CDR3 length: 16 residues. V was shortened by 4 bases and J by 5 bases, with 21 bases between the two germline ends. CDR3 region: CASSRSRDTGIDEQYF. CDR3 DNA sequence: TGTGCCAGCTCACGAAGTCGGGACACAGGGATAGACGAGCAGTACTTC. Variable domain in full (rest from reference TRBV18 and TRBJ2-7): NAGVMQNPRHLVRRRGQEARLRCSPMKGHSHVYWYRQLPEEGLKFMVYLQKENIIDESGMPKERFSAEFPKEGPSILRIQQVVRGDSAAYFCASSRSRDTGIDEQYFGPGTRLTVT.

The chain has TRBV4-3 and TRBJ2-1; 9 bases agree with TRBD1. Germline V CDR1 and CDR2: LGHNA, YSLEER. The V segment lost 4 bases and the J segment 1 base; nucleotides outside the gene matches: 14. The CDR3 sequence is 19 residues long. This chain's CDR3 is CASSPKIGDRVFSYNEQFF. CDR3 bases: TGCGCCAGCAGCCCCAAAATCGGGGACAGGGTCTTTTCCTACAATGAGCAGTTCTTC.